The 17 T cell receptor beta chains reported below all come from one sample, sequenced in a study of cytomegalovirus exposure and HLA in healthy donors. The PCR used 60 Vbeta and 13 Jbeta primers. Profiled with immunoSEQ multiplex PCR; TCRdb holds only in-frame clones, not every one. The table records 85,000 to 100,000 clones, 55% to 75% of them present only once. Sequenced sample: PBMCs. Receptors were obtained from a man in his sixties in good health and CMV-seronegative.

The J gene is TRBJ2-7, the V gene TRBV19, with D possibly TRBD1 on 6 matching bases. Trimming removed 9 bases from V and 4 bases from J, with 10 bases in between. Germline CDR1 LNHDA, CDR2 SQIVND (reference sequence). CDR3 size: 11 residues. The CDR3 coding sequence is TGTGCCAGCCAACAGGGTTACGAGCAGTACTTC. It translates to CASQQGYEQYF. Full variable domain (outside the CDR3, taken from reference TRBV19 and TRBJ2-7): DGGITQSPKYLFRKEGQNVTLSCEQNLNHDAMYWYRQDPGQGLRLIYYSQIVNDFQKGDIAEGYSVSREKKESFPLTVTSAQKNPTAFYLCASQQGYEQYFGPGTRLTVT.

The V and J genes are TRBV18 and TRBJ2-5; TRBD1 matches at 9 bases. V shed 6 bases and J 4 bases; nucleotides not matched to a gene: 3. Germline values: CDR1 KGHSH, CDR2 LQKENI. The CDR3 length is 13 residues. The CDR3 spells CASSGQGGETQYF. CDR3 in DNA: TGTGCCAGCTCGGGACAGGGAGGAGAGACCCAGTACTTC.

This chain uses TRBV5-1 with TRBJ1-1; TRBD1 aligns across 7 bases. V lost 6 bases and J lost 4; bases outside the gene matches: 9. From germline, CDR1 is SGHRS and CDR2 YFSETQ. This CDR3 comprises 14 residues. CDR3 DNA: TGCGCCAGCATAATTGCGCCAGGGGGCACTGAAGCTTTCTTT. This gives the protein CASIIAPGGTEAFF. Full variable domain (rest looked up from reference TRBV5-1 and TRBJ1-1): KAGVTQTPRYLIKTRGQQVTLSCSPISGHRSVSWYQQTPGQGLQFLFEYFSETQRNKGNFPGRFSGRQFSNSRSEMNVSTLELGDSALYLCASIIAPGGTEAFFGQGTRLTVV.

V is TRBV4-1 and J is TRBJ2-7; TRBD2 matches 8 bases. Germline V CDR1 and CDR2: MGHRA, YSYEKL. J gave up 1 base and V 3 bases, and 2 bases lay outside the gene matches. This CDR3 spans 14 amino acids. The CDR3 loop is CASSQGLESYEQYF. CDR3 DNA sequence: TGCGCCAGCAGCCAGGGACTAGAATCCTACGAGCAGTACTTC.

The chain recombines TRBV5-6 with TRBJ2-5, with a possible D match to TRBD2 (6 bases). This CDR3 has 13 amino acids. The V end lost 4 bases, the J end lost 4 bases, and 11 bases lay between the germline ends. Looked up from germline, CDR1 is SGHDT and CDR2 is YYEEEE. The CDR3 here is CASSGGTLETQYF. For the CDR3, the DNA is TGTGCCAGCAGCGGCGGGACCCTAGAGACCCAGTACTTC.

The V gene is TRBV6-1, the J gene TRBJ1-5, with D tentatively TRBD1 (5 bases). Between the trimmed V and J ends, which lost 8 bases and 7 bases, there was a span of 18 bases. Germline loops: CDR1 MNHNS, CDR2 SASEGT. The CDR3 has 14 residues. The CDR3 reads CASHKEGFEQPQHF. In DNA form, the CDR3 reads TGTGCCAGCCACAAGGAGGGGTTTGAGCAGCCCCAGCATTTT.

The V call is TRBV6-1, the J call TRBJ1-1, with TRBD1 matching 9 bases. Germline CDR1 MNHNS, CDR2 SASEGT. The CDR3 is 14 residues long. The V gene end was trimmed by 7 bases and the J gene end by 6 bases; junction bases not matched to a gene: 9. The CDR3 sequence is CASTRDRVLAEAFF. The CDR3 DNA follows: TGTGCCAGCACCCGGGACAGGGTTTTGGCTGAAGCTTTCTTT.

The CDR3 DNA reads TGTGCCAGCAGCGTAGAGATGGGGGGCTCTGGGGCCAACGTCCTGACTTTC. Translation: CASSVEMGGSGANVLTF. This rearrangement joins TRBV9 to TRBJ2-6, with D possibly being TRBD2 (6 bases). The germline gives CDR1 SGDLS, CDR2 YYNGEE. The CDR3 contains 17 residues. V was cut by 0 bases and J by 0 bases, with 10 bases left in between.

V usage is TRBV5-1 and J usage is TRBJ2-1, with D unclear. V gave up 3 bases and J gave up 8 bases, with 18 bases separating them. The CDR3 totals 15 residues. Germline V gene sequence: CDR1 SGHRS, CDR2 YFSETQ. The CDR3 DNA reads as TGCGCCAGCAGCTCAGGTTCTCCCCAAGCCGATGAGCAGTTCTTC. It translates to CASSSGSPQADEQFF.

The chain couples TRBV19 to TRBJ2-1; maybe TRBD2 (6 bases). The CDR3 is made up of 18 amino acids. CDR1 and CDR2 (germline): LNHDA, SQIVND (reference sequence). Trimming removed 3 bases from V and 5 bases from J, with 23 bases in between. DNA for the CDR3: TGTGCCAGTAGTATTTCCCCTTCGCCGGGAGTCGGTCACAATGAGCAGTTCTTC. Translating gives CASSISPSPGVGHNEQFF.

The gene calls are TRBV19 and TRBJ1-1; D possibly corresponds to TRBD1 (6 bases). This CDR3 contains 15 residues. Germline CDR1 is LNHDA and CDR2 is SQIVND (reference sequence). V was clipped by 3 bases and J by 5 bases, with 16 bases between them. CDR3 in amino acids: CASSIFTAQGTEAFF. Here the CDR3 DNA reads TGTGCCAGTAGTATCTTTACAGCCCAGGGGACTGAAGCTTTCTTT.

This chain links TRBV15 with TRBJ1-6, with D possibly being TRBD1 (6 bases). The CDR3 runs to 16 residues. V was trimmed by 0 bases and J by 4 bases, leaving 10 bases between them. CDR1 LNHNV and CDR2 YYDKDF come from the germline V gene (reference sequence). The CDR3 sequence: CATSRDNTGYNSPLHF. The CDR3, as DNA: TGTGCCACCAGCAGAGATAATACAGGGTATAATTCACCCCTCCACTTT.

This clone was counted between two and nine times. As DNA, the CDR3 is TGTGCCACCGGGAGTGGGGAGGCCCACACAGATACGCAGTATTTT. This sequence encodes CATGSGEAHTDTQYF. This chain connects TRBV6-5 to TRBJ2-3; D is possibly TRBD2 (6 bases). Germline V CDR1 and CDR2: MNHEY, SVGAGI. CDR3 length equals 15 residues. The germline V and J ends were trimmed by 10 bases and 2 bases, with 19 bases remaining between them.

The chain is built from TRBV19 and TRBJ2-1; 11 nucleotides line up with TRBD2. Germline V gene data show CDR1 as LNHDA and CDR2 as SQIVND (reference sequence). The J segment lost 6 bases and the V segment lost 6 bases, leaving 7 bases of the junction unmatched. The CDR3 runs 15 residues. CDR3 protein: CASSLSGGAINEQFF. CDR3 DNA: TGTGCCAGTAGCCTTAGCGGGGGGGCGATCAATGAGCAGTTCTTC.

As for this clone: One junction end disagrees with the germline gene, perhaps due to a read error. The sample has other DNA sequences that encode this CDR3 too. The chain is built from TRBV6-6 and TRBJ2-7; the D is unclear. Germline values: CDR1 MNHNY, CDR2 SVGAGI (reference sequence). The CDR3 runs 14 residues. The CDR3 protein is CASSLGANSYEQYF. DNA of the CDR3: TGTGCCAGCAGTTTGGGCGCGAACTCCTACGAGCAGTACTTT.

This chain connects TRBV6-5 to TRBJ2-7; no clear D. This CDR3 has 13 amino acids. The V gene lost 6 bases and the J gene lost 0 bases, with 9 bases spanning the gap. Germline CDR1 and CDR2: MNHEY and SVGAGI. The CDR3 sequence is CASSLPGSYEQYF. DNA of the CDR3: TGTGCCAGCAGCCTCCCCGGCTCCTACGAGCAGTACTTC.

V gene TRBV9 combines with J gene TRBJ2-7, with D possibly being TRBD2 (5 bases). This CDR3 is built from 13 residues. Germline CDR1 SGDLS, CDR2 YYNGEE. Between the trimmed V and J ends, which lost 0 bases and 9 bases, there was a span of 13 bases. The CDR3 DNA sequence: TGTGCCAGCAGCGTAGGAGGGTCCGGCGTGCAGTACTTC. Residues: CASSVGGSGVQYF.